This passage covers 25 T cell receptor beta chains from one sample sequenced in a study of CXCR3-negative and CXCR3-positive naive CD8 T cells (dated by TCRdb to the late 2010s). The sequencing machine was a NextSeq 550. The Human TCR Profiling Kit (MiLaboratory) was used to make UMI-labeled 5' RACE TRB cDNA libraries. Following TCRdb reprocessing, every CDR3 protein sequence forms one entry, and DNA is not provided. This sample's table contains 38,000 or so distinct CDR3 sequences. The ten largest clonotypes hold approximately 15% of the sample. Sequencing used memory CD8+ T cells from blood. This specimen's cell subset or site label, interpreted: conventional CD8+ memory T cells (TMEM), sorted as controls. The receptors were gathered from a human donor in good health. Some clones in this sample may be carry-over from other donors' samples.

V and J are TRBV18 and TRBJ2-1. The CDR3 has 13 amino acids. Looked up from germline, CDR1 is KGHSH and CDR2 is LQKENI. The CDR3 sequence is CASSQERYNEQFF.

V and J are TRBV4-3 and TRBJ2-2; absent DNA, TCRdb's TRBD2 call cannot be checked. CDR1 and CDR2 (germline): LGHNA, YSLEER. CDR3 length: 17 amino acids. The CDR3 reads CASSPGLAGQGVGELFF.

The chain couples TRBV7-8 to TRBJ2-5; TCRdb calls TRBD1, which cannot be checked without DNA. CDR1 and CDR2 from the germline V gene are SGHVS and FQNEAQ. The CDR3 loop spans 16 amino acids. CDR3 sequence reads: CASSGRDRGRGETQYF. The variable domain in full, with the rest retrieved from reference TRBV7-8 and TRBJ2-5, is GAGVSQSPRYKVAKRGQDVALRCDPISGHVSLFWYQQALGQGPEFLTYFQNEAQLDKSGLPSDRFFAERPEGSVSTLKIQRTQQEDSAVYLCASSGRDRGRGETQYFGPGTRLLVL.

V and J are TRBV6-6 and TRBJ2-7; the TCRdb call, TRBD1, lacks DNA for checking. Germline CDR1 and CDR2: MNHNY and SVGAGI (reference sequence). The CDR3 extends over 13 amino acids. The CDR3 loop is CASSPDRGYEQYF.

This chain uses TRBV2 with TRBJ2-1; the TCRdb call, TRBD1, lacks DNA for checking. CDR1 is SNHLY and CDR2 is FYNNEI in the germline V gene. The CDR3 extends over 17 amino acids. The CDR3 spells CASSGVNRATTYNEQFF.

The chain has TRBV7-8 and TRBJ1-2. Germline V gene sequence: CDR1 SGHVS, CDR2 FQNEAQ. The CDR3 contains 14 residues. The CDR3: CASSLVTENYGYTF.

The chain links TRBV20-1 to TRBJ2-7; TCRdb calls TRBD1, which cannot be checked without DNA. The CDR3 sequence is 13 residues long. CDR1 is DFQATT and CDR2 is SNEGSKA in the germline V gene (reference sequence). The CDR3: CSATRDTSYEQYF.

The chain couples TRBV7-9 to TRBJ2-7; TCRdb lists TRBD1, though no DNA is available to test this call. The CDR3 consists of 15 residues. CDR1 is SEHNR and CDR2 is FQNEAQ in the germline V gene (reference sequence). CDR3 in amino acids: CASSLGTRGTYEQYF. Full variable domain (remainder filled in from reference TRBV7-9 and TRBJ2-7): DTGVSQNPRHKITKRGQNVTFRCDPISEHNRLYWYRQTLGQGPEFLTYFQNEAQLEKSRLLSDRFSAERPKGSFSTLEIQRTEQGDSAMYLCASSLGTRGTYEQYFGPGTRLTVT.

CDR3 residues: CASSFPTSGSDNEQFF. V and J are TRBV7-8 and TRBJ2-1; there is no DNA to check the TCRdb D call of TRBD2. CDR3 length: 16 amino acids. The germline CDR1 and CDR2 sequences are SGHVS and FQNEAQ.

J is TRBJ2-7 and V is TRBV20-1; TCRdb lists TRBD2, though no DNA is available to test this call. Germline V CDR1 and CDR2: DFQATT, SNEGSKA (reference sequence). This CDR3 is 13 amino acids long. CDR3 sequence reads: CSARALASYEQYF.

The chain joins TRBV4-1 to TRBJ2-5. The CDR3 has 14 amino acids. The V gene's germline CDR1 is MGHRA and CDR2 YSYEKL. The CDR3 sequence: CASSQDRLVETQYF.

The chain has TRBV6-4 and TRBJ2-3; absent DNA, TCRdb's TRBD1 call cannot be checked. The CDR3 is made up of 15 amino acids. CDR1 is MRHNA and CDR2 is SNTAGT in the germline V gene. The chain's CDR3 is CASSDSGGTTDTQYF.

The J gene is TRBJ2-1, the V gene TRBV2; the TRBD2 assignment by TCRdb is unverifiable without DNA. Germline values: CDR1 SNHLY, CDR2 FYNNEI. The CDR3 runs 15 residues. The CDR3 is CAISVSSGSTDEQFF.

The V call is TRBV6-2 or TRBV6-3, the J call TRBJ2-7; with no DNA, the TCRdb D assignment of TRBD2 cannot be verified. In germline, CDR1 is MNHEY, CDR2 SVGEGT. CDR3 length equals 14 residues. The CDR3 protein is CASSVAGVQNEQYF.

This chain joins TRBV20-1 and TRBJ2-5. Germline CDR1 and CDR2: DFQATT and SNEGSKA (reference sequence). The CDR3 covers 14 residues. This CDR3 is CSASGGLVQETQYF.

This chain connects TRBV27 to TRBJ2-1; TCRdb calls TRBD2, which cannot be checked without DNA. Germline assignment: CDR1 MNHEY and CDR2 SMNVEV (reference sequence). The CDR3 contains 14 residues. CDR3 loop: CASRIAGAPNEQFF.

The J gene is TRBJ1-1, the V gene TRBV7-9. The CDR3 sequence is 14 residues long. Germline CDR1 reads SEHNR; CDR2 reads FQNEAQ (reference sequence). CDR3 residues: CASSLSLKADEAFF.

This rearrangement joins TRBV20-1 to TRBJ2-1. Germline V gives CDR1 DFQATT, CDR2 SNEGSKA (reference sequence). This CDR3 has 13 residues. CDR3 sequence: CSAKGTSYNEQFF.

The chain uses TRBV4-3 and TRBJ2-7; the D gene TCRdb calls, TRBD2, cannot be checked with no DNA. CDR1 is LGHNA and CDR2 is YSLEER in the germline V gene. The CDR3 has 14 amino acids. The CDR3 region is CASSRTSAGYEQYF.

J is TRBJ2-7 and V is TRBV15; there is no DNA to check the TCRdb D call of TRBD2. The CDR3 has 17 amino acids. CDR1 and CDR2 (germline): LNHNV, YYDKDF (reference sequence). CDR3 loop: CATSSPGTSGTYYEQYF.

The chain is built from TRBV12-3 or TRBV12-4 and TRBJ2-1; TCRdb designates TRBD1, a call that cannot be tested without DNA. The CDR3 length is 13 residues. CDR3 sequence reads: CASGGESYNEQFF.

The genes are TRBV4-1 and TRBJ2-7; TCRdb lists TRBD2, though no DNA is available to test this call. Germline V gene sequence: CDR1 MGHRA, CDR2 YSYEKL. The CDR3 extends over 14 amino acids. CDR3 in amino acids: CASSQPGLHYEQYF.

This sequence joins TRBV29-1 and TRBJ2-2; the D call of TRBD1 rests on TCRdb alone, since no DNA is present to check it. The CDR3 is made up of 11 amino acids. Germline values: CDR1 SQVTM, CDR2 ANQGSEA. The CDR3 loop is CSVQDRGELFF.

This sequence joins TRBV28 and TRBJ2-2. The CDR3 contains 11 residues. Germline V lookup: CDR1 MDHEN, CDR2 SYDVKM. The CDR3 sequence is CASRRAGELFF.

V gene TRBV28 combines with J gene TRBJ2-7; there is no DNA to check the TCRdb D call of TRBD2. The CDR3 runs to 14 residues. Germline values: CDR1 MDHEN, CDR2 SYDVKM. CDR3 in amino acids: CASSREGGPYEQYF.